The clone carrying this T cell receptor (beta chain) is judged medium-sized. The antigen remains unidentified. TCRdb re-called the 5' RACE reads with MiXCR, one entry per CDR3 protein. Of about 6,000 distinct CDR3 sequences detected, around 60% appear once; the ten largest clones hold about 12%. Purified naive CD4+ T cells were depleted of CD25+ Tregs. The CDR3 totals 12 residues. Germline CDR1 is SGHTA and CDR2 is FQGNSA. Trimming shortened V by 1 base and J by 10 bases, and 9 bases separated the two germline ends. The study's findings and limits: Tumor-infiltrating Treg TCR alpha and beta sequences overlapped most with tumor naive CD4+ T cells, then blood naive.

V gene TRBV7-2 combines with J gene TRBJ2-3, with D possibly being TRBD1 (5 bases). Sample: naive CD4+ T cells sorted from blood. Subset here: naive CD4+ T cells, CD4+CD45RA+CD25-. The sequence was collected from a female donor with breast cancer. CDR3 sequence reads: CASSLGGPAQYF. The CDR3 nucleotides read TGTGCCAGCAGCTTAGGGGGCCCGGCGCAGTATTTT.